Below, 18 T cell receptor beta chains from the same sample are listed, as sequenced in a study of cytomegalovirus exposure and HLA in healthy donors (dated by TCRdb to 2016 to 2017). To prepare the library, the immunoSEQ multiplex PCR assay was applied. Held by TCRdb, this immuneACCESS table contains in-frame sequences only and omits some clones. Under half of the omission traces to an unresolved V gene where checked; the cause of the rest is unknown. This sample comprises about 130,000 clones, roughly 90% of them detected only once. About 2% of the sample rests with the top ten. Source material: PBMCs. The receptors stem from a young woman in good health and CMV-seronegative.

V and J are TRBV30 and TRBJ1-5; D possibly corresponds to TRBD1 (5 bases). Trimming removed 5 bases at V and 2 bases at J, with 13 bases between. The CDR3 has 14 residues. CDR1 GTSNPN and CDR2 SVGIG come from the germline V gene (reference sequence). The CDR3 DNA reads as TGTGCCTGGGGCCTTGGAGGGGGCAATCAGCCCCAGCATTTT. It codes for CAWGLGGGNQPQHF.

The V gene is TRBV2, the J gene TRBJ2-3; 8 nucleotides align to TRBD2. The trim removed 1 base at V and 2 bases at J, leaving 8 bases unmatched. The CDR3 covers 17 residues. Germline-derived CDR1 and CDR2 are SNHLY and FYNNEI. The DNA for the CDR3 is TGTGCCAGCAGTGAAGTATCGACTAGCGAGTTCACAGATACGCAGTATTTT. Its translation is CASSEVSTSEFTDTQYF.

This clone was seen just once. The chain has TRBV7-9 and TRBJ1-3; no clear D. This CDR3 comprises 14 residues. V was cut by 3 bases and J by 1 base, with 7 bases left in between. Germline V gene lookup returns CDR1 SEHNR and CDR2 FQNEAQ (reference sequence). The CDR3 nucleotides are TGTGCCAGCAGCTTTTCCCCATCTGGAAACACCATATATTTT. Translating gives CASSFSPSGNTIYF.

The CDR3 DNA follows: TGCGCCAGCAGCCAGCCCCTCCAGGGCACCGGGGAGCTGTTTTTT. It is translated as CASSQPLQGTGELFF. The rearrangement links TRBV4-1 to TRBJ2-2, with D tentatively TRBD1 (5 bases). The CDR3 totals 15 residues. V was pared by 3 bases and J by 4 bases, with 12 bases between. The germline CDR1 and CDR2 sequences are MGHRA and YSYEKL.

J is TRBJ1-4 and V is TRBV6-1; D unclear. CDR1 is MNHNS and CDR2 is SASEGT in the germline V gene. The CDR3 has 14 amino acids. V was shortened by 6 bases and J by 7 bases, with 15 bases between the two germline ends. CDR3 coding DNA: TGTGCCAGCAGCGGACCGGGGATGGTTGAAAAACTGTTTTTT. This gives the protein CASSGPGMVEKLFF.

This clone has a single count. The CDR3 sequence: CASSFLGTGGSYEQYF. CDR3 in DNA: TGTGCCAGTAGTTTCTTAGGGACAGGGGGATCCTACGAGCAGTACTTC. The chain links TRBV19 to TRBJ2-7; TRBD1 aligns across 11 bases. Per germline, CDR1 LNHDA and CDR2 SQIVND (reference sequence). This CDR3 is 16 amino acids long. The junction had 7 bases not matched to a gene; V was cut back by 5 bases and J by 1 base.

The chain joins TRBV14 to TRBJ2-1, with 10 bases that match TRBD2. V lost 4 bases and J lost 6; bases outside the gene matches: 6. CDR3 length: 15 amino acids. Germline CDR1 reads SGHDN; CDR2 reads FVKESK. The CDR3 protein is CASSLLAGAFNEQFF. In DNA, the CDR3 is TGTGCCAGCAGCCTGCTAGCGGGAGCATTCAATGAGCAGTTCTTC.

The rearrangement joins TRBV11-3 to TRBJ2-1; D gene unclear. Germline V gene sequence: CDR1 SGHNT, CDR2 YENEEA. This CDR3 contains 13 residues. Trimming took off 5 bases at V and 0 bases at J, with 5 bases between the two ends. For the CDR3, the DNA is TGTGCCAGCAGCCCGAGCTCCTACAATGAGCAGTTCTTC. The encoded protein is CASSPSSYNEQFF. Using reference TRBV11-3 and TRBJ2-1 for the parts outside the CDR3, the full variable domain is EAGVVQSPRYKIIEKKQPVAFWCNPISGHNTLYWYLQNLGQGPELLIRYENEEAVDDSQLPKDRFSAERLKGVDSTLKIQPAELGDSAVYLCASSPSSYNEQFFGPGTRLTVL.

The CDR3 coding sequence is TGTGCCAGCAGCCGATACGGACAGGATAAAAACTATGGCTACACCTTC. Its protein is CASSRYGQDKNYGYTF. The rearrangement joins TRBV7-9 to TRBJ1-2; 7 nucleotides agree with TRBD1. Germline-derived CDR1 and CDR2 are SEHNR and FQNEAQ (reference sequence). V gave up 5 bases and J gave up 2 bases; unmatched junction bases: 11. The CDR3 runs 16 residues. The variable domain in full, with the rest retrieved from reference TRBV7-9 and TRBJ1-2, is DTGVSQNPRHKITKRGQNVTFRCDPISEHNRLYWYRQTLGQGPEFLTYFQNEAQLEKSRLLSDRFSAERPKGSFSTLEIQRTEQGDSAMYLCASSRYGQDKNYGYTFGSGTRLTVV.

The chain carries TRBV4-1 and TRBJ1-2; weak D call: TRBD1 (5 bases). Germline V gene data show CDR1 as MGHRA and CDR2 as YSYEKL. The CDR3 runs 15 residues. Trimming shortened V by 2 bases and J by 4 bases, and 14 bases separated the two germline ends. The CDR3 loop reads CASSQSDSAAYGYTF. CDR3 nucleotide sequence: TGCGCCAGCAGCCAATCCGACAGTGCCGCCTATGGCTACACCTTC.

This clone occurred once. This chain joins TRBV7-8 and TRBJ2-5; weak D call: TRBD2 (5 bases). The V gene lost 2 bases and the J gene lost 2 bases, with 9 bases spanning the gap. Germline lookup yields CDR1 SGHVS and CDR2 FQNEAQ. CDR3 length: 14 residues. The CDR3 reads CASSLIREQETQYF. In DNA form, the CDR3 reads TGTGCCAGCAGCTTAATACGGGAACAAGAGACCCAGTACTTC.

The chain recombines TRBV4-1 with TRBJ2-1, with D possibly matching TRBD2 (6 bases). The V gene lost 1 base and the J gene lost 9 bases, with 22 bases spanning the gap. The germline CDR1 and CDR2 sequences are MGHRA and YSYEKL. The CDR3 extends over 17 amino acids. CDR3 coding DNA: TGCGCCAGCAGCCAAGTTTTCCGGGACTCGTCATTCTCTGAGCAGTTCTTC. Protein sequence: CASSQVFRDSSFSEQFF.

The chain is built from TRBV5-1 and TRBJ2-7, with 7 nucleotides matching TRBD1. J was trimmed by 0 bases and V by 4 bases; bases with no gene match: 1. There are 13 residues in the CDR3. Germline assignment: CDR1 SGHRS and CDR2 YFSETQ. The CDR3 reads CASSGTDSYEQYF. In DNA, the CDR3 is TGCGCCAGCAGCGGGACAGACTCCTACGAGCAGTACTTC.

This chain links TRBV4-1 with TRBJ2-1; the match to TRBD2 covers 11 bases. Germline-derived CDR1 and CDR2 are MGHRA and YSYEKL. The CDR3 totals 17 residues. The trim removed 2 bases at V and 4 bases at J, leaving 7 bases unmatched. CDR3 nucleotides: TGCGCCAGCAGCCAAACCCCGGGGACTAGCGGTTACAATGAGCAGTTCTTC. This codes for CASSQTPGTSGYNEQFF.

The rearrangement uses TRBV7-9 and TRBJ2-5; the D gene is possibly TRBD2 (6 bases). The V gene lost 5 bases and the J gene lost 5 bases, with 15 bases spanning the gap. The germline CDR1 and CDR2 sequences are SEHNR and FQNEAQ (reference sequence). This CDR3 comprises 14 residues. CDR3 nucleotide sequence: TGTGCCAGCAGCGCGATGGGACTCGCGGAGACCCAGTACTTC. Translation: CASSAMGLAETQYF.

The rearrangement joins TRBV7-2 to TRBJ2-3; TRBD2 matches at 7 bases. The CDR3 has 17 amino acids. In germline, CDR1 is SGHTA, CDR2 FQGNSA. V shed 5 bases, J shed 2 bases, and the junction held 13 bases outside the gene matches. The CDR3 region is CASSRRATSANTDTQYF. DNA of the CDR3: TGTGCCAGCAGCCGCCGAGCAACTAGCGCGAACACAGATACGCAGTATTTT.

This chain joins TRBV11-3 and TRBJ2-1; 7 nucleotides align to TRBD2. Germline CDR1 reads SGHNT; CDR2 reads YENEEA. J gave up 0 bases and V 1 base, and 0 bases lay outside the gene matches. CDR3 length: 15 amino acids. CDR3 coding DNA: TGTGCCAGCAGCTTAGGCGGGAGCTCCTACAATGAGCAGTTCTTC. Protein product: CASSLGGSSYNEQFF.

The J gene is TRBJ2-5, the V gene TRBV5-1, with D hard to call. The CDR3 spans 11 residues. Germline CDR1 reads SGHRS; CDR2 reads YFSETQ. Trimming cost V 3 bases and J 4 bases, with 4 bases left between them. The CDR3 nucleotides read TGCGCCAGCAGCTCGGTAGAGACCCAGTACTTC. Amino acids: CASSSVETQYF.